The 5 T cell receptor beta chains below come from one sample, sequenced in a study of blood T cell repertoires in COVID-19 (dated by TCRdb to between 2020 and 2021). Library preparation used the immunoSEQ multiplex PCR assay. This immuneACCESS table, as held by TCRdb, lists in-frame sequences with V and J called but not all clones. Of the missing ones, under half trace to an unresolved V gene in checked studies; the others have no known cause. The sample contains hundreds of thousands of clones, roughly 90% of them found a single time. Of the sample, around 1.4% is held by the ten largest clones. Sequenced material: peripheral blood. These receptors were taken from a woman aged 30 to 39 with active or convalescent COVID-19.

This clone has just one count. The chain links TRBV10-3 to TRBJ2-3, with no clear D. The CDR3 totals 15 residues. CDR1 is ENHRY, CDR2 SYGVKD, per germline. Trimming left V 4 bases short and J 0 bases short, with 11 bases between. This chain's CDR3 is CAISVSGGSTDTQYF. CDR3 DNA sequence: TGTGCCATCAGTGTTTCTGGCGGAAGCACAGATACGCAGTATTTT.

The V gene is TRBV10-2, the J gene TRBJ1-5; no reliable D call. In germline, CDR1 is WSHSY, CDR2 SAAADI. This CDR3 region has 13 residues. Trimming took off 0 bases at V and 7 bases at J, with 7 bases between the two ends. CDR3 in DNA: TGCGCCAGCAGTGAGTCGCGGCGACAGCCCCAGCATTTT. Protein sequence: CASSESRRQPQHF.

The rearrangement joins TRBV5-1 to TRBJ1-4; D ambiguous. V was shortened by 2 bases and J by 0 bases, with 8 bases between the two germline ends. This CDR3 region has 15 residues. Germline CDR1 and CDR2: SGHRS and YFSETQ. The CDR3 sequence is CASSFQTATNEKLFF. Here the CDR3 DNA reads TGCGCCAGCAGCTTCCAGACTGCAACTAATGAAAAACTGTTTTTT.

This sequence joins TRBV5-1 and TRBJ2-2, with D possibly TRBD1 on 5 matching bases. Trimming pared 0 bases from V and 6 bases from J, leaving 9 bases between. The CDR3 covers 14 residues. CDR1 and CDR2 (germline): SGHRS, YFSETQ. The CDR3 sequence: CASSLGTGAGELFF. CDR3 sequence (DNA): TGCGCCAGCAGCTTGGGCACAGGTGCCGGGGAGCTGTTTTTT. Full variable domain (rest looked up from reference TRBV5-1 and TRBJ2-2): KAGVTQTPRYLIKTRGQQVTLSCSPISGHRSVSWYQQTPGQGLQFLFEYFSETQRNKGNFPGRFSGRQFSNSRSEMNVSTLELGDSALYLCASSLGTGAGELFFGEGSRLTVL.

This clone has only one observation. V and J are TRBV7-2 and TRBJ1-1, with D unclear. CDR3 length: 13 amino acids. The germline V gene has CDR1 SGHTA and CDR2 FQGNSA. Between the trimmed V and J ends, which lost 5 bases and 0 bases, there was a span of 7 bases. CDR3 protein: CASSELVNTEAFF. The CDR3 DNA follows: TGTGCCAGCAGCGAACTTGTGAACACTGAAGCTTTCTTT.